Each of the 2 T cell receptor beta chains below was sequenced from the same sample in a study of shared T cell receptors in the human thymus. Here immunoSEQ multiplex PCR was the method, and the copy in TCRdb shows in-frame clones only, minus some. The sample lists about 730,000 clones; 80% to 90% were seen once. These records were also assigned to another study, of human thymus T cells.

The source material was thymocytes. The receptor set was obtained from a girl under three years old with a congenital heart defect.

With regard to this clone: Other DNA sequences from this sample encode an identical CDR3 as well. The CDR3 DNA follows: TGTGCCAGCAGTCTACAGGGCTACGAGCAGTACTTC. This gives the protein CASSLQGYEQYF. The J gene is TRBJ2-7, the V gene TRBV28; D possibly corresponds to TRBD1 (6 bases). Germline-derived CDR1 and CDR2 are MDHEN and SYDVKM. The germline V and J ends were trimmed by 5 bases and 3 bases, with 8 bases remaining between them. The CDR3 is 12 residues long.

The chain has TRBV5-1 and TRBJ1-2, with no clear D. The germline V gene encodes CDR1 SGHRS and CDR2 YFSETQ. The CDR3 spans 14 residues. The V and J ends lost 0 bases and 4 bases respectively, with 10 bases between them. CDR3 nucleotide sequence: TGCGCCAGCAGCTTGGACTTCTGTTCCTATGGCTACACCTTC. Translation: CASSLDFCSYGYTF.